The rows below give T cell receptor beta chains drawn from one sample of a study of shared clonotypes between healthy human individuals. The protocol was immunoSEQ multiplex PCR, while the TCRdb copy is restricted to in-frame clones and leaves out a portion. The repertoire holds roughly 1.5 million clones, approximately 98% seen once, with about 0.4% in the top ten. The sequencing input was naive CD4+ T cells sorted from blood. The receptors shown here come from a man under 40 in good health. The CDR3 runs from the conserved cysteine through the conserved F or W. D genes are given only for firm matches. Size values are once, few and many counts, or a class for expanded clones, and some rows have none.

CASSPRTGMGVNTEAFF,TGTGCCAGCAGTCCTCGGACAGGGATGGGGGTGAACACTGAAGCTTTCTTT,TRBJ1-1,TRBD1,TRBV5-5,.
CATSTGQLQETQYF,TGTGCCACCAGCACAGGACAGCTCCAAGAGACCCAGTACTTC,TRBJ2-5,.,TRBV15,.
CASSRTTEAFF,TGTGCCAGCAGCCGTACTACTGAAGCTTTCTTT,TRBJ1-1,.,TRBV28,.
CASSELSQGGYTF,TGTGCCAGCAGTGAGCTGTCACAGGGGGGCTACACCTTC,TRBJ1-2,TRBD1,TRBV2,.
CASSESGIGADTQYF,TGTGCCAGCAGCGAAAGCGGGATTGGGGCAGATACGCAGTATTTT,TRBJ2-3,TRBD2,TRBV7-8,.
CASSPAYTGELFF,TGTGCCAGCAGCCCCGCATACACCGGGGAGCTGTTTTTT,TRBJ2-2,.,TRBV5-4,.
CASSLVGGLPISEQYF,TGTGCCAGCAGCTTAGTAGGGGGACTCCCGATCTCCGAGCAGTACTTC,TRBJ2-7,.,TRBV11-2,.
CASSFPINTGELFF,TGTGCCAGCAGTTTCCCTATCAACACCGGGGAGCTGTTTTTT,TRBJ2-2,.,TRBV2,.
CASSPLGQETQYF,TGCGCCAGCAGCCCCCTGGGACAAGAGACCCAGTACTTC,TRBJ2-5,.,TRBV5-1,.
CASSLFGGSTDTQYF,TGTGCCAGCAGCTTATTCGGTGGGAGCACAGATACGCAGTATTTT,TRBJ2-3,.,TRBV7-8,.
CASSYAGERFQYF,TGTGCCAGCAGTTATGCGGGAGAGCGGTTTCAGTACTTC,TRBJ2-4,TRBD2,TRBV6-6,.
CASSPPGRDVFGELFF,TGTGCCAGCAGTCCCCCAGGGCGAGATGTGTTCGGGGAGCTGTTTTTT,TRBJ2-2,.,TRBV6-4,.
CASSFFAGGPNEQYF,TGTGCCAGCAGTTTTTTTGCGGGAGGGCCCAACGAGCAGTACTTC,TRBJ2-7,TRBD2,TRBV28,.
CASSVAPGDNEQFF,TGTGCCAGCAGCGTAGCTCCCGGGGACAATGAGCAGTTCTTC,TRBJ2-1,.,TRBV9,.
CASSLVSRLYEQYF,TGTGCCAGCAGCTTAGTATCCAGGTTATACGAGCAGTACTTC,TRBJ2-7,.,TRBV11-2,.
CASSPGTANYGYTF,TGTGCCAGCAGCCCAGGGACAGCTAACTATGGCTACACCTTC,TRBJ1-2,TRBD1,TRBV4-2,.
CASSQTAGTGAEQFF,TGCGCCAGCAGCCAAACAGCGGGCACGGGAGCTGAGCAGTTCTTC,TRBJ2-1,.,TRBV5-1,.
CASSLAPAGDPGQYF,TGCGCCAGCAGCTTGGCCCCCGCGGGGGACCCCGGGCAGTACTTC,TRBJ2-7,TRBD2,TRBV5-1,.
CSVSGGPGYEQYF,TGCAGCGTCTCAGGGGGCCCTGGCTACGAGCAGTACTTC,TRBJ2-7,TRBD1,TRBV29-1,.
CASSLDRAPGLPYEQYF,TGTGCCAGCAGCTTAGATAGGGCCCCGGGACTACCCTACGAGCAGTACTTC,TRBJ2-7,TRBD2,TRBV11-2,.
CASSRDSQTEAFF,TGCGCCAGCAGCCGGGACAGTCAGACTGAAGCTTTCTTT,TRBJ1-1,TRBD1,TRBV5-1,.
CASSLPGQTYEQYF,TGTGCCAGCAGTTTGCCGGGACAGACCTACGAGCAGTACTTC,TRBJ2-7,TRBD1,TRBV2,.
CASKNAGVFYNEQFF,TGTGCCAGCAAGAATGCGGGAGTTTTCTACAATGAGCAGTTCTTC,TRBJ2-1,TRBD2,TRBV6-5,once
CSARDPLGLNF,TGCAGTGCTAGAGATCCCTTGGGACTGAATTTT,TRBJ1-4,.,TRBV20-1,.
CASIQYNEQFF,TGTGCCAGCATCCAGTACAATGAGCAGTTCTTC,TRBJ2-1,.,TRBV2,.
CASSEALAGVVGEQYF,TGTGCCAGCAGTGAAGCACTAGCGGGAGTCGTAGGCGAGCAGTACTTC,TRBJ2-7,TRBD2,TRBV2,.
CASRVGRALLDTEAFF,TGCGCCAGCCGGGTGGGGAGGGCTCTGTTGGACACTGAAGCTTTCTTT,TRBJ1-1,.,TRBV5-1,once
CASSVTGTSPEKLFF,TGTGCCAGCAGCGTAACTGGGACATCCCCTGAAAAACTGTTTTTT,TRBJ1-4,.,TRBV9,.
CASSLTLRRSTDTQYF,TGTGCCAGCAGTTTGACACTTCGGAGATCCACAGATACGCAGTATTTT,TRBJ2-3,.,TRBV27,.
CASSLAARGGGYGYTF,TGCGCCAGCAGCTTGGCTGCTCGGGGGGGCGGCTATGGCTACACCTTC,TRBJ1-2,.,TRBV5-1,.
CASSVEPTDYNEQFF,TGTGCCAGCAGCGTAGAACCGACAGACTACAATGAGCAGTTCTTC,TRBJ2-1,.,TRBV9,.
CASSVGQGQETQYF,TGTGCCAGCAGCGTAGGTCAGGGGCAAGAGACCCAGTACTTC,TRBJ2-5,.,TRBV9,.
CAVTRRGANEQYF,TGTGCCGTTACGCGCCGGGGGGCCAACGAGCAGTACTTC,TRBJ2-7,.,TRBV11-2,.
CATSSPFGRTYNEQFF,TGTGCCACCAGCAGTCCCTTTGGACGGACCTACAATGAGCAGTTCTTC,TRBJ2-1,.,TRBV15,.
CASSILAGPSSYNEQFF,TGCGCCAGCTCTATCTTAGCGGGACCGAGCAGCTACAATGAGCAGTTCTTC,TRBJ2-1,TRBD2,TRBV10-1,.
CASSPDVRNEQFF,TGTGCCAGCTCACCGGACGTGCGAAATGAGCAGTTCTTC,TRBJ2-1,.,TRBV18,once
CASSLRWTEAFF,TGTGCCAGCAGTTTACGGTGGACTGAAGCTTTCTTT,TRBJ1-1,.,TRBV28,.
CASSTSGGWNTEAFF,TGTGCCAGCAGTACCTCGGGGGGCTGGAACACTGAAGCTTTCTTT,TRBJ1-1,.,TRBV28,.
CASSESRGGYPHREQYF,TGCGCCAGCAGTGAGTCGAGAGGGGGCTACCCGCATCGAGAGCAGTACTTC,TRBJ2-7,TRBD1,TRBV10-2,.
CASSLGDRTEAFF,TGTGCCAGCAGCTTAGGGGACCGCACTGAAGCTTTCTTT,TRBJ1-1,.,TRBV7-2,.
CASSLDGLAETQYF,TGTGCCAGCAGCTTGGATGGCCTGGCAGAGACCCAGTACTTC,TRBJ2-5,.,TRBV5-4,.
CASSETGMQTQYF,TGTGCCAGCAGTGAGACGGGAATGCAGACCCAGTACTTC,TRBJ2-5,.,TRBV6-1,.
CASSLRDRSYEQYF,TGTGCCAGCAGCTTACGGGACAGATCCTACGAGCAGTACTTC,TRBJ2-7,TRBD1,TRBV7-6,.
CASSETGAGGQYF,TGCGCCAGCAGTGAGACAGGAGCCGGCGGGCAGTACTTC,TRBJ2-7,.,TRBV10-1,.
CASSVQRNTEAFF,TGTGCCAGCAGTGTACAGAGGAACACTGAAGCTTTCTTT,TRBJ1-1,.,TRBV2,.
CASSLGLAGATGELFF,TGCGCCAGCAGCTTAGGACTAGCGGGTGCAACCGGGGAGCTGTTTTTT,TRBJ2-2,TRBD2,TRBV10-1,.
CASSPSGGAQPQHF,TGTGCCAGCAGCCCTAGTGGGGGCGCCCAGCCCCAGCATTTT,TRBJ1-5,.,TRBV6-6,.
CASSYRLNNEQFF,TGTGCCAGCAGTTACAGGCTAAACAATGAGCAGTTCTTC,TRBJ2-1,.,TRBV6-6,.
CASSLRTNEKLFF,TGTGCCAGCAGTTTGCGAACTAATGAAAAACTGTTTTTT,TRBJ1-4,.,TRBV27,.
CASSLVVSGRVSSYNEQFF,TGCGCCAGCAGCTTGGTTGTTAGCGGGAGGGTAAGCTCCTACAATGAGCAGTTCTTC,TRBJ2-1,TRBD2,TRBV5-1,.
CASSLRAYGTGELFF,TGCGCCAGCAGCTTAAGGGCATATGGGACCGGGGAGCTGTTTTTT,TRBJ2-2,.,TRBV5-1,once
CASSPPGTGRSSKEKLFF,TGTGCCAGCAGTCCCCCCGGGACAGGGCGTTCCTCTAAGGAAAAACTGTTTTTT,TRBJ1-4,TRBD1,TRBV28,.
CASSSRGRSWEQYF,TGTGCCAGTAGTAGCAGGGGGCGATCGTGGGAGCAGTACTTC,TRBJ2-7,TRBD1,TRBV19,.
CASSFTTGSYEQYF,TGCGCCAGCAGCTTCACGACAGGCTCCTACGAGCAGTACTTC,TRBJ2-7,.,TRBV5-1,.
CASSSSFETSGKYEQYF,TGTGCCAGCAGCTCCTCCTTTGAGACTAGCGGGAAATACGAGCAGTACTTC,TRBJ2-7,TRBD2,TRBV13,.
CATSRDFTGELFF,TGTGCCACCAGCAGAGATTTCACCGGGGAGCTGTTTTTT,TRBJ2-2,.,TRBV15,.
CSARGVHTQYF,TGCAGTGCTAGAGGGGTTCATACGCAGTATTTT,TRBJ2-3,.,TRBV20-1,once
CASSEASYRQPQHF,TGTGCCAGCAGCGAGGCCTCATACCGGCAGCCCCAGCATTTT,TRBJ1-5,.,TRBV2,.